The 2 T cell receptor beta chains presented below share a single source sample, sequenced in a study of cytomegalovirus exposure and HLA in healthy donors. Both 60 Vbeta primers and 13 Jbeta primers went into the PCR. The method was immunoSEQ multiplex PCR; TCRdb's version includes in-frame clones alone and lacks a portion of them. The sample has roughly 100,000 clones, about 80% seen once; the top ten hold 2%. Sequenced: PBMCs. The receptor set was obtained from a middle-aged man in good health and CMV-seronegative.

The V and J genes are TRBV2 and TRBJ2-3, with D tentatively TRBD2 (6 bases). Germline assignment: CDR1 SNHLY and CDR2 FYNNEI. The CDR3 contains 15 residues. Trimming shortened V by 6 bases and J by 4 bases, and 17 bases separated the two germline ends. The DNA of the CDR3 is TGTGCCAGCAGCTTGGGACTCCTCTTGGCAGATACGCAGTATTTT. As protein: CASSLGLLLADTQYF. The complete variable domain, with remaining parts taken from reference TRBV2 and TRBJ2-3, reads EPEVTQTPSHQVTQMGQEVILRCVPISNHLYFYWYRQILGQKVEFLVSFYNNEISEKSEIFDDQFSVERPDGSNFTLKIRSTKLEDSAMYFCASSLGLLLADTQYFGPGTRLTVL.

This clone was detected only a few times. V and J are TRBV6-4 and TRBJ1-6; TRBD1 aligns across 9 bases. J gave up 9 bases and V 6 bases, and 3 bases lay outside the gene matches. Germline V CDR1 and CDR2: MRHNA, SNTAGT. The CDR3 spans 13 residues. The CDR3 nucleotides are TGTGCCAGCAGCCGGGACAGGGTTTCACCCCTCCACTTT. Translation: CASSRDRVSPLHF.